This TCR beta chain was sequenced in a study of identical twins. Germline values: CDR1 DFQATT, CDR2 SNEGSKA (reference sequence). The CDR3 contains 14 residues. V was clipped by 3 bases and J by 6 bases, with 17 bases between them. This clonotype was recorded a few times. TCRdb recomputed calls from the 5' RACE reads with MiXCR, one row per CDR3 protein. The sample consists of 1.5 million to 2 million distinct CDR3 sequences, 25% to 35% of them appearing once. This clonotype was obtained from a newborn girl in good health. Sequencing was done on a sample of cord blood. V is TRBV20-1 and J is TRBJ1-1; D may be TRBD1 (6 bases). The CDR3 sequence: CSASPLGGRAEAFF. DNA of the CDR3: TGCAGTGCTAGCCCCCTGGGGGGCAGAGCTGAAGCTTTCTTT.